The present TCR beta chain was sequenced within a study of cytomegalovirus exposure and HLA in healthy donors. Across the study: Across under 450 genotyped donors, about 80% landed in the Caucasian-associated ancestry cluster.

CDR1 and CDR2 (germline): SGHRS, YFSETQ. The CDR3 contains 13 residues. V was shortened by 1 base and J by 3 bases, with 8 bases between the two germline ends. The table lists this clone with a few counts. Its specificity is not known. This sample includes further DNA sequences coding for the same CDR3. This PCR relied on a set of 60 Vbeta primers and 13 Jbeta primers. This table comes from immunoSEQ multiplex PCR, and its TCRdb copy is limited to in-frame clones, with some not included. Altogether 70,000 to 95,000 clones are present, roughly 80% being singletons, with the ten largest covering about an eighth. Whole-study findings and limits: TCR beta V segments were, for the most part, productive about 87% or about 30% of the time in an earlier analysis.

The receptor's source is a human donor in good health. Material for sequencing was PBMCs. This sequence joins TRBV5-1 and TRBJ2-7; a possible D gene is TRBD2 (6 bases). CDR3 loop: CASSLTSSYEQYF. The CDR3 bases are TGCGCCAGCAGCTTGACTAGCAGCTACGAGCAGTACTTC.